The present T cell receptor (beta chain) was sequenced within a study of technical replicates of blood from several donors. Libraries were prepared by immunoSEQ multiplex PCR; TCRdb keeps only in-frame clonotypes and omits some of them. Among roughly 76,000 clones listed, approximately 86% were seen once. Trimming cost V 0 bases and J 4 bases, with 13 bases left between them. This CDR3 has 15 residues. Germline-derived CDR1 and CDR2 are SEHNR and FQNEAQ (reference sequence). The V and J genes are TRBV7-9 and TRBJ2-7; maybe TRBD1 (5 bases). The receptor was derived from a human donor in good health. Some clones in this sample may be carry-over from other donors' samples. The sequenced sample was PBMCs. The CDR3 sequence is CASSLAQTGSYEQYF. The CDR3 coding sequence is TGTGCCAGCAGCTTAGCCCAAACAGGTTCATACGAGCAGTACTTC.